This T cell receptor (beta chain) was sequenced for a study of CD8 T cells in Susac syndrome (dated by TCRdb to between 2019 and 2020). Context from the whole study: Of the Susac syndrome patients who were sequenced, roughly 8 were in clinical remission while six had clinically active disease. Whether CD8+ T cell activation and differentiation in Susac syndrome was antigen driven was tested using repertoire sequencing. At the time of blood withdrawal, Susac syndrome patients were either therapy-naive, taking corticosteroids (with some also receiving IVIg), or on IVIg alone. What the authors observed across the whole study: The number of individuals in the TCR sequencing and HLA analysis was recognized as being relatively small. No clonal expansion was detected in the CD4+ T cell repertoire of Susac syndrome patients.

Concerning this clonotype: Its antigen is currently not known. Per-base qualities were not stored, and no clone one base away is much larger.

The CDR3 numbers 12 residues from cysteine through phenylalanine. Solely the CDR3 DNA is kept, with 36 bases framed from the first base. Based on the germline V gene (reference sequence), the CDR1 and CDR2 sequences are DFQATT and SNEGSKA. V drops 6 bases and J drops 2 bases, leaving 10 bases in between. RNA was extracted using the RNeasy kit, and about 0.5 to 1 microgram was reverse transcribed with random hexamers. The immunoSEQ multiplex PCR assay, covering 54 Vbeta and 13 Jbeta segments, was used to amplify TCR beta CDR3 regions. PCR amplification bias was corrected by using a synthetic template baseline for primer optimization and computational correction. The authors' analysis ran thus. Only productive sequences were kept, with reads annotated to V, D and J genes according to IMGT and analyzed in immunoSEQ Analyzer. Clonality was calculated as one minus the Shannon entropy normalized by log2 of the number of productive unique sequences. For each patient and control, public and private clones were evaluated within the 100 most prevalent clones. Susac-specific clones were defined as absent from healthy and MS cohorts, 850 to 1,300 published viral clones and other ImmuneACCESS disease sequences. TCRdb reworked the public reads: Q25 trimming with fastp, MiXCR clone assembly, productive beta chains retained. Entries that share a CDR3 protein sequence are merged under the most common genes and DNA. V and J calls and clone size were set by TCRdb, not the authors. The sample records about 120,000 distinct CDR3 sequences, roughly 95% of which are singletons. Roughly 0.14% of the sample goes to the ten largest clones.

Peripheral blood CD8+ and CD4+ T cells from healthy donors, Susac syndrome patients and multiple sclerosis patients were profiled using high-throughput TCR beta sequencing. Recently defined diagnostic criteria for definite or probable disease were met by the Susac syndrome patients. Bulk CD8+ and CD4+ T cells were purified by magnetic negative isolation, whereas CD8+ TEMRA cells were enriched by FACS. Blood was drawn into EDTA tubes, processed within 24 hours, and PBMCs were isolated by density gradient centrifugation. PBMCs destined for TCR sequencing were cryopreserved in liquid nitrogen and later thawed in a 37 °C water bath. A purity of at least 90% was achieved for sorted or isolated CD4+, CD8+ and CD8+ TEMRA cells.

The sequenced material came from CD4+ T cells from PBMCs. The chain is encoded by TRBV20-1 joined to TRBJ1-1, and TRBD1 may be the D gene, going by 5 matching bases. The TCR originated in a human donor with Susac syndrome. For the CDR3, the sequence is CSAPGPNTEAFF. The bases are TGCAGTGCCCCGGGGCCAAACACTGAAGCTTTCTTT.